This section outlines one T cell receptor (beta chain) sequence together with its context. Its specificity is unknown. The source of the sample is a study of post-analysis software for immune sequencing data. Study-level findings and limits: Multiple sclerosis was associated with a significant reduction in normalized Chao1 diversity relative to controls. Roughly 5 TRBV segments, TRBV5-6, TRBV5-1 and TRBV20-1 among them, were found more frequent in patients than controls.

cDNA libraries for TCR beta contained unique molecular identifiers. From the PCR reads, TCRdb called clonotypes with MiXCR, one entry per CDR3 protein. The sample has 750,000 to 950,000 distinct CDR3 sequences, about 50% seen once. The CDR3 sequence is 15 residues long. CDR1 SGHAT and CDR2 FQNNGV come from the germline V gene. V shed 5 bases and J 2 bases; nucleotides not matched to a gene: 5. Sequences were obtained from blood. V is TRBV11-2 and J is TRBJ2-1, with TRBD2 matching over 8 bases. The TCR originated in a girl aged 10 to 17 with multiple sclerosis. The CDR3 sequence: CASSPPGLAYNEQFF. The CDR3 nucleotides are TGTGCCAGCAGCCCGCCGGGACTAGCCTACAATGAGCAGTTCTTC.